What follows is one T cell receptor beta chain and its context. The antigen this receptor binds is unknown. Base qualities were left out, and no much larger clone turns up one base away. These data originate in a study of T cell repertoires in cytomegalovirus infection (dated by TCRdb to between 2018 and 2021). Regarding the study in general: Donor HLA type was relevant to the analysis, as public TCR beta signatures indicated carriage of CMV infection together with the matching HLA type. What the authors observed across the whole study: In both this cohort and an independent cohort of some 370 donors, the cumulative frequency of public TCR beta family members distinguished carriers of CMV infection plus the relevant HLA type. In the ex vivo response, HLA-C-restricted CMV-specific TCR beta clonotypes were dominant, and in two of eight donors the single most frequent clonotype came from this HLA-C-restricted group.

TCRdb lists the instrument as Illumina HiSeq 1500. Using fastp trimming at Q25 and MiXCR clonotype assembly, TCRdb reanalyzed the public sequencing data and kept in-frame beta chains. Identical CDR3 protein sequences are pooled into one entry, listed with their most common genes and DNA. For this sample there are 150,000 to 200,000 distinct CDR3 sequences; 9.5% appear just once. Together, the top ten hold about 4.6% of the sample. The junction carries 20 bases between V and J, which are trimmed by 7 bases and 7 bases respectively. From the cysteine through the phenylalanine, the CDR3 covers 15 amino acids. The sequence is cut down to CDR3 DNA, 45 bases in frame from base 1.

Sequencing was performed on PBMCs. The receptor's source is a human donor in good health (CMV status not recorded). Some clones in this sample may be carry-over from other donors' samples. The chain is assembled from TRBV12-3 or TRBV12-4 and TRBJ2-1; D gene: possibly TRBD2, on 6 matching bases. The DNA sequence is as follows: TGTGCCAGCATACGACGGGGGAGCACCCAGAATGAGCAGTTCTTC. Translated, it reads CASIRRGSTQNEQFF.